The clone carrying this TCR beta chain turned up a few times. TCRdb independently ran MiXCR on the 5' RACE reads; one entry per CDR3 protein. The sample includes some 44,000 distinct CDR3 sequences, about 30% of them seen just once. In germline, CDR1 is KGHDR, CDR2 SFDVKD. Trimming cost V 4 bases and J 6 bases; bases outside gene matches: 5. The length of the CDR3 is 15 residues. V usage is TRBV24-1 and J usage is TRBJ2-2; 9 bases fit TRBD1. The specimen sequenced was tumor-infiltrating memory CD4+ T cells sorted from the breast tumor. Subset indicated: memory CD4+ T cells, CD4+CD45RO+CD25-. The TCR originated in a female donor with breast cancer. CDR3 sequence reads: CATSDPGQGAGELFF. The CDR3 region has the DNA TGTGCCACCAGTGACCCGGGACAGGGTGCCGGGGAGCTGTTTTTT.